One sample yielded the 29 T cell receptor beta chains listed below, sequenced in a study of coeliac disease. Measured with immunoSEQ multiplex PCR; TCRdb has only the in-frame clones, and not every one. Among more than 7,500 clones listed, more than 55% were seen once. The sequencing input was intraepithelial lymphocytes from the gut. The receptor source for this set is a woman aged 55-70 years with celiac disease.

This sequence joins TRBV29-1 and TRBJ2-6; D might be TRBD2 (5 bases). In germline, CDR1 is SQVTM, CDR2 ANQGSEA. V lost 4 bases and J lost 0, with 13 bases in between. This CDR3 region has 16 residues. In nucleotides, the CDR3 is TGCAGCGTTGTCGGGCCAGGACTCTCTGGGGCCAACGTCCTGACTTTC. Translating gives CSVVGPGLSGANVLTF. The whole variable domain, filled in from reference TRBV29-1 and TRBJ2-6, reads SAVISQKPSRDICQRGTSLTIQCQVDSQVTMMFWYRQQPGQSLTLIATANQGSEATYESGFVIDKFPISRPNLTFSTLTVSNMSPEDSSIYLCSVVGPGLSGANVLTFGAGSRLTVL.

The chain uses TRBV27 and TRBJ1-6; D may be TRBD1 (6 bases). This CDR3 is built from 16 residues. CDR1 and CDR2 (germline): MNHEY, SMNVEV (reference sequence). The ends were cut back, 6 bases at V and 8 bases at J, with 20 bases in the middle. CDR3 sequence: CASRGAEAGYHSPLHF. CDR3 DNA: TGTGCCAGCAGGGGGGCGGAGGCGGGCTACCATTCACCCCTCCACTTT.

This chain uses TRBV18 with TRBJ2-5; D gene ambiguous. Per germline, CDR1 KGHSH and CDR2 LQKENI. V lost 0 bases and J 3 bases, leaving 5 bases between the germline ends. The CDR3 covers 13 residues. The CDR3 nucleotides are TGTGCCAGCTCACCACCGGGCGAAGAGACCCAGTACTTC. Encoded protein: CASSPPGEETQYF.

Only one count was recorded for this clone. The chain links TRBV28 to TRBJ2-5; 9 bases agree with TRBD1. Germline CDR1 reads MDHEN; CDR2 reads SYDVKM. Trimming cost V 6 bases and J 2 bases; bases outside gene matches: 10. This CDR3 comprises 16 residues. CDR3 coding DNA: TGTGCCAGCAGGGGACAGGGAGTCGAAGGACAAGAGACCCAGTACTTC. Translating it yields CASRGQGVEGQETQYF.

V gene TRBV4-1 combines with J gene TRBJ2-7, with D possibly matching TRBD2 (5 bases). V lost 0 bases and J 2 bases, leaving 11 bases between the germline ends. The germline V gene encodes CDR1 MGHRA and CDR2 YSYEKL. The CDR3 loop spans 15 amino acids. CDR3 bases: TGCGCCAGCAGCCAAGATACTAGTCCCCCCTACGAGCAGTACTTC. It is translated as CASSQDTSPPYEQYF.

In this sample, this clone is medium-sized. V is TRBV2 and J is TRBJ2-7, with 8 bases fitting TRBD1. The CDR3 has 13 residues. Germline V CDR1 and CDR2: SNHLY, FYNNEI. V lost 4 bases to trimming and J lost 12 bases; unmatched junction nucleotides: 11. In nucleotides, the CDR3 is TGTGCCAGCAGTGTACGACAGGGGCTAGTCCCGTACTTC. This sequence encodes CASSVRQGLVPYF.

The chain couples TRBV2 to TRBJ1-1; D gene ambiguous. The germline V and J ends were trimmed by 3 bases and 1 base, with 6 bases remaining between them. Germline V CDR1 and CDR2: SNHLY, FYNNEI. The CDR3 covers 13 residues. CDR3 in DNA: TGTGCCAGCAGTGATGGGAGGAACACTGAAGCTTTCTTT. Its translation is CASSDGRNTEAFF.

As for this clone: At one of its ends the junction is not consistent with the germline gene, which may arise from a read error. V and J are TRBV5-5 and TRBJ1-1; weak D call: TRBD1 (6 bases). Germline V lookup: CDR1 SGHKS, CDR2 YYEKEE (reference sequence). This CDR3 contains 14 residues. CDR3 loop: CASSARDTRSEAFF. The CDR3 DNA reads as TGCGCCAGCAGCGCCCGGGACACCAGGAGTGAAGCTTTCTTT.

The chain recombines TRBV5-8 with TRBJ2-5, with D possibly being TRBD2 (5 bases). Germline values: CDR1 SGHTS, CDR2 YDEGEE. Trimming removed 0 bases at V and 11 bases at J, with 14 bases between. The length of the CDR3 is 13 residues. The CDR3, as DNA: TGTGCCAGCAGCTTGGTGGGCCGGGGTGAGCAGTACTTC. Encoded protein: CASSLVGRGEQYF.

The chain couples TRBV4-2 to TRBJ2-2, with 12 positions matching TRBD2. Germline V gene lookup returns CDR1 LGHNA and CDR2 YNFKEQ. V was pared by 0 bases and J by 6 bases, with 5 bases of the junction left unmatched. The CDR3 is 17 amino acids. The DNA of the CDR3 is TGTGCCAGCAGCCAAGAGACGACTAGCGGGAGAGCCGGGGAGCTGTTTTTT. It translates to CASSQETTSGRAGELFF.

The count of this clone is one. The chain links TRBV6-1 to TRBJ2-5; 7 bases are shared with TRBD2. Germline assignment: CDR1 MNHNS and CDR2 SASEGT. After removal of 6 bases from V and 2 bases from J, the junction contained 6 bases not matched to a gene. The CDR3 is 14 residues long. CDR3 residues: CASRRSGAQETQYF. DNA for the CDR3: TGTGCCAGCAGGAGGAGCGGGGCACAAGAGACCCAGTACTTC.

This clone was seen a single time. The chain recombines TRBV28 with TRBJ1-4; a weak D match, TRBD1 (5 bases). Germline V gene sequence: CDR1 MDHEN, CDR2 SYDVKM. The CDR3 covers 15 residues. Between the trimmed V and J ends, which lost 3 bases and 11 bases, there was a span of 19 bases. CDR3: CASSFDSAGLVKLFF. The DNA for the CDR3 is TGTGCCAGCAGTTTCGATTCGGCAGGGTTAGTGAAACTGTTTTTT.

Relative to its sample, this clone is medium-sized (0.01 to 0.1%). V is TRBV5-8 and J is TRBJ2-1; maybe TRBD2 (6 bases). The CDR3 has 17 residues. V shed 0 bases and J shed 3 bases, with 16 bases lying between them. The germline V gene has CDR1 SGHTS and CDR2 YDEGEE. The DNA for the CDR3 is TGTGCCAGCAGCTTGGCGACCGGAGGGGCAGACTACAATGAGCAGTTCTTC. Translated, it gives CASSLATGGADYNEQFF.

This rearrangement joins TRBV5-1 to TRBJ1-2, with D tentatively TRBD1 (5 bases). V lost 0 bases, J lost 4 bases, and 7 bases lay in between. The CDR3 sequence is 13 residues long. The germline gives CDR1 SGHRS, CDR2 YFSETQ. CDR3: CASSLGGSYGYTF. The CDR3 DNA reads as TGCGCCAGCAGCTTGGGGGGCAGCTATGGCTACACCTTC.

The chain is built from TRBV9 and TRBJ1-5; no reliable D call. The CDR3 runs 16 residues. Trimming removed 4 bases at V and 4 bases at J, with 18 bases between. Per the germline V gene, CDR1 is SGDLS and CDR2 is YYNGEE. CDR3 amino acids: CASSPGVNTGNQPQHF. The CDR3, as DNA: TGTGCCAGCAGCCCCGGGGTGAACACCGGGAATCAGCCCCAGCATTTT.

This clone was detected once. The rearrangement links TRBV9 to TRBJ2-1, with D unresolved. Per germline, CDR1 SGDLS and CDR2 YYNGEE. Trimming shortened V by 0 bases and J by 9 bases, and 4 bases separated the two germline ends. This CDR3 has 11 amino acids. CDR3 nucleotides: TGTGCCAGCAGCGTAGGCAGTGAGCAGTTCTTC. This codes for CASSVGSEQFF.

CDR3 sequence (DNA): TGTGCCAGCACCCACCGGGACGGGTGGACTAGCGGGGGGGTTCTCTCCTACGAGCAGTACTTC. Its translation: CASTHRDGWTSGGVLSYEQYF. The rearrangement joins TRBV28 to TRBJ2-7, with 15 bases identical to TRBD2. Germline trimming cut 7 bases from V and 0 bases from J; bases unmatched to any gene: 19. The germline V gene has CDR1 MDHEN and CDR2 SYDVKM. There are 21 residues in the CDR3.

The V call is TRBV5-4, the J call TRBJ2-2; TRBD2 matches 10 bases. This CDR3 has 16 residues. Per the germline V gene, CDR1 is SGHNT and CDR2 is YYREEE (reference sequence). J gave up 7 bases and V 3 bases, and 9 bases lay outside the gene matches. The CDR3 protein is CASSSSGGAIGGELFF. The CDR3 nucleotides are TGTGCCAGCAGCTCAAGCGGGGGGGCCATCGGCGGGGAGCTGTTTTTT.

Only a few counts were recorded for this clone. The rearrangement joins TRBV6-5 to TRBJ1-3; D gene ambiguous. Trimming cost V 7 bases and J 7 bases, with 14 bases left between them. This CDR3 comprises 13 residues. Per germline, CDR1 MNHEY and CDR2 SVGAGI. CDR3 residues: CASTGGGWNTIYF. CDR3 bases: TGTGCCAGCACCGGAGGAGGGTGGAACACCATATATTTT.

This clone was counted only a few times. The J gene is TRBJ2-1, the V gene TRBV7-9, with D perhaps matching TRBD1 (5 bases). Germline V gene lookup returns CDR1 SEHNR and CDR2 FQNEAQ (reference sequence). CDR3 length: 13 amino acids. The V end was cut by 6 bases, the J end by 3 bases, with 9 bases between. In DNA, the CDR3 is TGTGCCAGCAGGGACGACAGCTACAATGAGCAGTTCTTC. The encoded protein is CASRDDSYNEQFF.

The chain couples TRBV6-6 to TRBJ1-6, with D perhaps TRBD1 (5 bases). The CDR3 is 12 residues long. The V end lost 10 bases, the J end lost 14 bases, and 18 bases lay between the germline ends. Germline-derived CDR1 and CDR2 are MNHNY and SVGAGI (reference sequence). The CDR3, as DNA: TGTGCCACCTGGGATCTCTCAGGGACCCTCCACTTT. Encoded protein: CATWDLSGTLHF.

J is TRBJ2-3 and V is TRBV9, with 10 positions matching TRBD2. Germline loops: CDR1 SGDLS, CDR2 YYNGEE. The CDR3 has 16 amino acids. Trimming at V came to 3 bases and at J to 2 bases, leaving 6 bases not matched to a gene. CDR3 nucleotide sequence: TGTGCCAGCAGCGCAACTAGCGGGATGTACACAGATACGCAGTATTTT. It is translated as CASSATSGMYTDTQYF.

The V call is TRBV20-1, the J call TRBJ2-7; no clear D gene. The CDR3 is 11 residues long. The V and J ends lost 4 bases and 3 bases respectively, with 7 bases between them. The germline gives CDR1 DFQATT, CDR2 SNEGSKA (reference sequence). This chain's CDR3 is CSAMNGYEQYF. CDR3 coding DNA: TGCAGTGCTATGAACGGCTACGAGCAGTACTTC.

The chain combines TRBV5-5 with TRBJ2-7; the D is unclear. The germline gives CDR1 SGHKS, CDR2 YYEKEE (reference sequence). This CDR3 has 15 amino acids. Trimming took off 2 bases at V and 2 bases at J, with 14 bases between the two ends. The CDR3 nucleotides are TGTGCCAGCAGCTTTCTTGTCTCTTCCGCCTACGAGCAGTACTTC. This codes for CASSFLVSSAYEQYF.

CDR3 bases: TGCAGCGCCATGCGGGGCTACGAGCAGTACTTC. Amino acids: CSAMRGYEQYF. J is TRBJ2-7 and V is TRBV29-1; D might be TRBD2 (6 bases). Germline V lookup: CDR1 SQVTM, CDR2 ANQGSEA. V was cut by 7 bases and J by 3 bases, with 10 bases left in between. The CDR3 length is 11 residues.

The chain recombines TRBV28 with TRBJ1-4; the match to TRBD1 covers 9 bases. Unmatched junction bases numbered 9, after V lost 6 bases and J lost 7 bases. The length of the CDR3 is 15 residues. Germline-derived CDR1 and CDR2 are MDHEN and SYDVKM. CDR3 in DNA: TGTGCCAGCAGCCCATTCGGGACAGGGATTGAAAAACTGTTTTTT. Encoded protein: CASSPFGTGIEKLFF.

J is TRBJ2-5 and V is TRBV18, with TRBD2 as a possible D gene (5 bases). The germline V and J ends were trimmed by 0 bases and 5 bases, with 16 bases remaining between them. CDR1 and CDR2 from the germline V gene are KGHSH and LQKENI. The length of the CDR3 is 16 residues. CDR3 nucleotide sequence: TGTGCCAGCTCACCACCGGTAGGGAGATACCCTGAGACCCAGTACTTC. The encoded protein is CASSPPVGRYPETQYF.

The V call is TRBV2, the J call TRBJ2-1, with D possibly TRBD2 on 5 matching bases. Germline loops: CDR1 SNHLY, CDR2 FYNNEI. There are 12 residues in the CDR3. Trimming pared 10 bases from V and 4 bases from J, leaving 11 bases between. As DNA, the CDR3 is TGTGCCACTAGCCCGGGATACAATGAGCAGTTCTTC. This encodes CATSPGYNEQFF.

The chain carries TRBV27 and TRBJ1-2, with 10 bases matching TRBD1. This CDR3 has 17 amino acids. Germline CDR1 and CDR2: MNHEY and SMNVEV (reference sequence). Trimming at V came to 5 bases and at J to 5 bases, leaving 14 bases not matched to a gene. Here the CDR3 DNA reads TGTGCCAGCAGTACATTACGACAGGGGGCCTCCGAGTATGGCTACACCTTC. The encoded protein is CASSTLRQGASEYGYTF.